The clone carrying this TCR beta chain occurred a few times. Clones were sequenced by immunoSEQ multiplex PCR, and TCRdb holds only the in-frame ones, with some missing. The data hold approximately 210,000 clones, with about 83% observed a single time. The sample originates from a study of blood T cell repertoires in COVID-19. Study-level information: Collection of acute and convalescent COVID-19 samples took place in the United States, Italy and Spain. PBMCs, B-cell-depleted T cells, or T cells provided the cDNA or gDNA that made up the material.

The CDR3 runs to 15 residues. CDR1 and CDR2 from the germline V gene are SGHVS and FQNEAQ. V lost 2 bases and J lost 5; bases outside the gene matches: 6. This clonotype originated in a woman between 35 and 50 years old with active or convalescent COVID-19. Sequencing was performed on peripheral blood. The rearrangement joins TRBV7-8 to TRBJ1-1, with TRBD1 matching over 9 bases. The CDR3 nucleotides are TGTGCCAGCAGCTTACTGGGACAGGGACGGACTGAAGCTTTCTTT. The encoded protein is CASSLLGQGRTEAFF.